This TCR beta chain appears in the sequencing data of a study of T-cell reconstitution after alpha-beta-depleted transplantation in children. Findings of the study overall: T-cell numbers and diversity, one year after transplant, stemmed largely from T cells that were newly produced. Reportedly, only several hundred clones from non-depleted graft cells drove alpha-beta T-cell counts at about two months.

Unique molecular identifiers were used in preparing the TCRbeta library. MiXCR was run by TCRdb on the PCR reads, yielding one entry per CDR3 protein. The table records approximately 1,000,000 distinct CDR3 sequences, about 29% of them present only once. This clonotype was observed a few times. Antigen specificity is unknown. V dropped 5 bases and J dropped 2; count of bases not matched to a gene: 2. The germline CDR1 and CDR2 sequences are DFQATT and SNEGSKA (reference sequence). This CDR3 comprises 12 residues. The J gene is TRBJ2-7, the V gene TRBV20-1; TRBD1 matches at 8 bases. The starting material was PBMCs, mostly from graft donor cells, obtained 360 days after TCRalphabeta/CD19-depleted stem cell transplant. The clonotype comes from a boy in the first two years of life who had a stem cell transplant for SCID, so the T cells may come from the graft donor. CDR3 DNA sequence: TGCAGTGCTCCGGACAGGGCCTACGAGCAGTACTTC. Translating gives CSAPDRAYEQYF.